The rows below give T cell receptor beta chains drawn from one sample of a study of T cell responses to AZD1222 COVID-19 vaccine. Libraries were prepared by immunoSEQ multiplex PCR; TCRdb keeps only in-frame clonotypes and omits some of them. The data contain approximately 140,000 clones, roughly 92% of them singletons. Sequencing used peripheral blood, obtained 28 days after the second AZD1222 dose. The receptors originated from an adult who received the AZD1222 COVID-19 vaccine. Both conserved end residues are part of each CDR3. A D gene is named only where the DNA matches it firmly. Clone size is stated in some rows and not others, as once, few, many or a class when expanded.

>TRBJ2-1|.|TRBV7-9|TRBD2
CASSPREGIGEQFF
TGTGCCAGCAGCCCCCGGGAGGGGATCGGTGAGCAGTTCTTC
>TRBJ2-1|.|TRBV19|.
CASSTGASYNEQFF
TGTGCCAGTAGTACCGGGGCTAGTTACAATGAGCAGTTCTTC
>TRBJ1-1|.|TRBV5-1|TRBD1
CASSLDRGQQAFF
TGCGCCAGCAGCTTAGACAGGGGGCAGCAAGCTTTCTTT
>TRBJ1-4|.|TRBV2|.
CASSDPGGVQKLFF
TGTGCCAGCAGTGACCCCGGGGGCGTACAAAAACTGTTTTTT
>TRBJ2-2|.|TRBV11-3|TRBD2
CASSPGTSGAGELFF
TGTGCCAGCAGTCCCGGGACTAGCGGCGCCGGGGAGCTGTTTTTT
>TRBJ2-1|.|TRBV7-3|.
CASSLSRGGIDEQFF
TGTGCCAGCAGCTTATCTCGCGGGGGCATCGATGAGCAGTTCTTC
>TRBJ2-1|.|TRBV10-3|TRBD1
CAISESRDREWEQFF
TGTGCCATCAGTGAGTCCAGGGACAGGGAATGGGAGCAGTTCTTC
>TRBJ1-4|.|TRBV6-6|.
CASSYLGLGNEKLFF
TGTGCCAGCAGTTACCTCGGACTGGGTAATGAAAAACTGTTTTTT
>TRBJ1-5|.|TRBV5-6|.
CASSSTGSTRNQPQHF
TGTGCCAGCAGCAGCACCGGGTCTACCCGCAATCAGCCCCAGCATTTT
>TRBJ1-1|few|TRBV27|.
CASSLNRATEAFF
TGTGCCAGCAGTTTAAACAGGGCCACTGAAGCTTTCTTT
>TRBJ2-1|.|TRBV5-1|.
CASSSGSSYNEQFF
TGCGCCAGCAGCTCTGGTTCTTCCTACAATGAGCAGTTCTTC
>TRBJ1-3|.|TRBV12-3/TRBV12-4|.
CASSFQGPNTIYF
TGTGCCAGCAGTTTCCAGGGTCCAAACACCATATATTTT
>TRBJ2-1|once|TRBV5-1|TRBD2
CASSLGLAVWNEQFF
TGCGCCAGCAGCTTGGGTCTAGCGGTGTGGAATGAGCAGTTCTTC
>TRBJ1-1|.|TRBV5-8|.
CASSFGRTGITEAFF
TGTGCCAGCAGCTTTGGCAGAACGGGGATCACTGAAGCTTTCTTT
>TRBJ2-5|.|TRBV5-4|.
CASSIDGTPGDQYF
TGTGCCAGCAGCATCGACGGGACCCCCGGGGACCAGTACTTC
>TRBJ1-5|.|TRBV15|.
CATSRDSVSNQPQHF
TGTGCCACCAGCAGAGATAGCGTGAGCAATCAGCCCCAGCATTTT
>TRBJ1-6|.|TRBV6-5|.
CASSSSQGFGSPLHF
TGTGCCAGCAGTTCGAGTCAGGGTTTTGGATCACCCCTCCACTTT
>TRBJ2-2|.|TRBV3-1/TRBV3-2|TRBD1
CASSQRTGDTGELFF
TGTGCCAGCAGCCAAAGAACAGGGGATACCGGGGAGCTGTTTTTT
>TRBJ1-5|.|TRBV19|TRBD1
CASSDRGGVQPQHF
TGTGCCAGTAGTGATCGAGGGGGCGTTCAGCCCCAGCATTTT
>TRBJ2-1|.|TRBV20-1|TRBD1
CSASNRGNEQFF
TGCAGTGCTAGTAACAGGGGCAATGAGCAGTTCTTC
>TRBJ1-5|.|TRBV7-2|TRBD1
CASSPGQGPNQPQHF
TGTGCCAGCAGCCCAGGACAGGGTCCGAATCAGCCCCAGCATTTT
>TRBJ2-5|.|TRBV2|TRBD1
CASSERTGATWWETQYF
TGTGCCAGCAGTGAACGAACAGGGGCGACGTGGTGGGAGACCCAGTACTTC
>TRBJ2-5|.|TRBV9|TRBD1
CASSPQKDRQETQYF
TGTGCCAGCAGCCCGCAGAAGGACAGGCAAGAGACCCAGTACTTC
>TRBJ1-1|.|TRBV27|TRBD1
CASTNAGQGGGAFF
TGTGCCAGCACCAACGCAGGGCAGGGGGGCGGAGCTTTCTTT
>TRBJ2-1|once|TRBV25-1|.
CAIQGFSYNEQFF
TGTGCCATCCAGGGTTTTTCCTACAATGAGCAGTTCTTC
>TRBJ1-2|few|TRBV19|TRBD1
CASSIVNRGNGYTF
TGTGCCAGTAGTATAGTCAACAGGGGGAATGGCTACACCTTC
>TRBJ2-1|.|TRBV6-2/TRBV6-3|TRBD1
CASSYLRTGRPYNEQFF
TGTGCCAGCAGTTACCTGCGGACAGGGAGACCCTACAATGAGCAGTTCTTC